What follows are 32 T cell receptor beta chains derived from one specimen sequenced in a study of long-term antiretroviral therapy in people with HIV. At survey level, the immunoSEQ assay was run in its v3.0 version. Profiled with immunoSEQ multiplex PCR; TCRdb holds only in-frame clones, not every one. The data show roughly 42,000 clones, 75% to 90% seen once. The sequences come from unsorted PBMCs, collected 3.1 years after starting antiretroviral therapy. The receptor set was obtained from a woman aged 45-65 years with HIV.

This clone came up once. The CDR3 sequence: CASSRTGTGINEKLFF. The CDR3 DNA reads TGTGCCAGCAGTCGGACCGGGACCGGAATTAATGAAAAACTGTTTTTT. The chain recombines TRBV6-4 with TRBJ1-4; weak D call: TRBD1 (5 bases). Trimming pared 5 bases from V and 4 bases from J, leaving 17 bases between. Germline CDR1 MRHNA, CDR2 SNTAGT. The CDR3 contains 16 residues.

The J gene is TRBJ1-3, the V gene TRBV15; no clear D gene. Germline lookup yields CDR1 LNHNV and CDR2 YYDKDF (reference sequence). Deletions cut 0 bases from V and 0 bases from J, with 6 bases between. This CDR3 is built from 15 residues. CDR3 region: CATSRDPISGNTIYF. CDR3 bases: TGTGCCACCAGCAGAGATCCCATCTCTGGAAACACCATATATTTT.

This clone appeared a single time. The chain uses TRBV11-2 and TRBJ2-1; possibly TRBD2 for D (5 bases). This CDR3 is 13 amino acids long. Trimming took 8 bases from V and 4 from J, leaving 12 bases between them. In germline, CDR1 is SGHAT, CDR2 FQNNGV. The CDR3 nucleotides read TGTGCCAGCGGAAGGGCGGGTTACAATGAGCAGTTCTTC. It encodes CASGRAGYNEQFF.

The rearrangement uses TRBV30 and TRBJ1-1; D is uncertain. V shed 3 bases and J shed 2 bases, with 10 bases lying between them. CDR1 is GTSNPN and CDR2 is SVGIG in the germline V gene (reference sequence). The CDR3 loop spans 13 amino acids. CDR3 loop: CAWRPTGNTEAFF. The CDR3 DNA is TGTGCCTGGAGACCGACGGGTAACACTGAAGCTTTCTTT. Supplemented by reference TRBV30 and TRBJ1-1, the full variable domain reads SQTIHQWPATLVQPVGSPLSLECTVEGTSNPNLYWYRQAAGRGLQLLFYSVGIGQISSEVPQNLSASRPQDRQFILSSKKLLLSDSGFYLCAWRPTGNTEAFFGQGTRLTVV.

V gene TRBV9 combines with J gene TRBJ1-4; D not resolved. The CDR3 length is 14 residues. Germline V gives CDR1 SGDLS, CDR2 YYNGEE. The ends were cut back, 3 bases at V and 7 bases at J, with 13 bases in the middle. CDR3 protein: CASSADPWSEKLFF. In DNA, the CDR3 is TGTGCCAGCAGCGCGGACCCTTGGAGTGAAAAACTGTTTTTT. The entire variable domain, with the rest obtained from reference TRBV9 and TRBJ1-4, is as follows: DSGVTQTPKHLITATGQRVTLRCSPRSGDLSVYWYQQSLDQGLQFLIQYYNGEERAKGNILERFSAQQFPDLHSELNLSSLELGDSALYFCASSADPWSEKLFFGSGTQLSVL.

The rearrangement joins TRBV7-3 to TRBJ2-1; 9 nucleotides match TRBD1. The germline V gene has CDR1 SGHTA and CDR2 FQGTGA. CDR3 length: 15 amino acids. V lost 5 bases to trimming and J lost 7 bases; unmatched junction nucleotides: 9. The CDR3 is CASSIQGATGNEQFF. The CDR3 nucleotides read TGTGCCAGCAGCATACAGGGGGCGACAGGGAATGAGCAGTTCTTC.

The chain joins TRBV7-9 to TRBJ1-1, with 9 bases matching TRBD1. CDR1 and CDR2 (germline): SEHNR, FQNEAQ (reference sequence). The CDR3 is 14 residues long. Trimming at V came to 4 bases and at J to 9 bases, leaving 9 bases not matched to a gene. CDR3 bases: TGTGCCAGCAGCTCACCCGTTGGACAGGGGAAAGCTTTCTTT. Amino acid sequence: CASSSPVGQGKAFF. Filled out from reference TRBV7-9 and TRBJ1-1, the complete variable domain reads DTGVSQNPRHKITKRGQNVTFRCDPISEHNRLYWYRQTLGQGPEFLTYFQNEAQLEKSRLLSDRFSAERPKGSFSTLEIQRTEQGDSAMYLCASSSPVGQGKAFFGQGTRLTVV.

The chain links TRBV18 to TRBJ1-1; D unresolved. The CDR3 loop spans 12 amino acids. Germline loops: CDR1 KGHSH, CDR2 LQKENI. The V end lost 4 bases, the J end lost 6 bases, and 9 bases lay between the germline ends. DNA for the CDR3: TGTGCCAGCTCACTGGCCGGGCCTGAAGCTTTCTTT. Translation: CASSLAGPEAFF. Based on the CDR3 plus reference TRBV18 and TRBJ1-1, the full variable domain is NAGVMQNPRHLVRRRGQEARLRCSPMKGHSHVYWYRQLPEEGLKFMVYLQKENIIDESGMPKERFSAEFPKEGPSILRIQQVVRGDSAAYFCASSLAGPEAFFGQGTRLTVV.

This sequence joins TRBV5-1 and TRBJ2-2; 8 nucleotides align to TRBD2. Germline CDR1 is SGHRS and CDR2 is YFSETQ. The CDR3 has 16 amino acids. V lost 3 bases and J lost 1; bases outside the gene matches: 5. This CDR3 reads CASSSSGGRNTGELFF. For the CDR3, the DNA is TGCGCCAGCAGCTCCTCGGGGGGGAGGAACACCGGGGAGCTGTTTTTT.

V usage is TRBV9 and J usage is TRBJ1-2, with D possibly matching TRBD1 (5 bases). V dropped 0 bases and J dropped 1 base, with 16 bases sitting between them. Germline lookup yields CDR1 SGDLS and CDR2 YYNGEE. This CDR3 spans 17 amino acids. CDR3 residues: CASSVGRQGPYNYGYTF. CDR3 nucleotide sequence: TGTGCCAGCAGCGTAGGACGTCAGGGCCCCTATAACTATGGCTACACCTTC.

This clone appeared a single time. V usage is TRBV18 and J usage is TRBJ1-6; D might be TRBD1 (6 bases). The V and J ends lost 4 bases and 10 bases respectively, with 14 bases between them. CDR3 length: 14 amino acids. Per germline, CDR1 KGHSH and CDR2 LQKENI. The CDR3 bases are TGTGCCAGCTCACAACAGGGCATGCAATCACCCCTCCACTTT. Protein: CASSQQGMQSPLHF.

The chain uses TRBV4-1 and TRBJ1-6, with D possibly being TRBD1 (6 bases). The CDR3 consists of 15 residues. In germline, CDR1 is MGHRA, CDR2 YSYEKL. Trimming removed 1 base from V and 7 bases from J, with 11 bases in between. The CDR3 sequence: CASSQVWTENSPLHF. The CDR3 DNA reads as TGCGCCAGCAGCCAAGTGTGGACAGAGAATTCACCCCTCCACTTT.

The chain joins TRBV7-6 to TRBJ2-5, with 15 positions matching TRBD2. J gave up 4 bases and V 5 bases, and 5 bases lay outside the gene matches. Germline V CDR1 and CDR2: SGHVS, FNYEAQ. The CDR3 has 16 residues. The CDR3 bases are TGTGCCAGCAGCCCCTCGGGACTAGCGGGGGGAGAGACCCAGTACTTC. Translating gives CASSPSGLAGGETQYF.

This clone has just one count. The chain employs TRBV7-9 and TRBJ2-1; maybe TRBD2 (6 bases). Trimming removed 5 bases from V and 6 bases from J, with 17 bases in between. The CDR3 has 15 amino acids. Germline V gene lookup returns CDR1 SEHNR and CDR2 FQNEAQ (reference sequence). CDR3 sequence (DNA): TGTGCCAGCAGCACACCAGGGCAGGGAGGCAATGAGCAGTTCTTC. Amino acids: CASSTPGQGGNEQFF. The entire variable domain, with the rest obtained from reference TRBV7-9 and TRBJ2-1, is as follows: DTGVSQNPRHKITKRGQNVTFRCDPISEHNRLYWYRQTLGQGPEFLTYFQNEAQLEKSRLLSDRFSAERPKGSFSTLEIQRTEQGDSAMYLCASSTPGQGGNEQFFGPGTRLTVL.

The CDR3 region is CASSILGGGIDEQFF. In DNA, the CDR3 is TGTGCCAGCTCCATTCTAGGCGGGGGAATCGATGAGCAGTTCTTC. The chain recombines TRBV7-9 with TRBJ2-1; 7 nucleotides match TRBD2. Germline CDR1 SEHNR, CDR2 FQNEAQ (reference sequence). J was trimmed by 8 bases and V by 8 bases; bases with no gene match: 15. The CDR3 consists of 15 residues. Based on the CDR3 plus reference TRBV7-9 and TRBJ2-1, the full variable domain is DTGVSQNPRHKITKRGQNVTFRCDPISEHNRLYWYRQTLGQGPEFLTYFQNEAQLEKSRLLSDRFSAERPKGSFSTLEIQRTEQGDSAMYLCASSILGGGIDEQFFGPGTRLTVL.

V is TRBV6-5 and J is TRBJ2-7; 7 bases align to TRBD1. Germline assignment: CDR1 MNHEY and CDR2 SVGAGI. Trimming at V came to 2 bases and at J to 6 bases, leaving 4 bases not matched to a gene. The CDR3 length is 13 residues. The CDR3 coding sequence is TGTGCCAGCAGTTACGCCACAGGGGTCGAGCAGTACTTC. Protein product: CASSYATGVEQYF.

V usage is TRBV18 and J usage is TRBJ1-6; TRBD1 aligns across 10 bases. CDR3 length: 18 residues. Germline V gene data show CDR1 as KGHSH and CDR2 as LQKENI. With 1 base clipped from V and 3 bases from J, the junction kept 6 bases outside the gene matches. CDR3 loop: CASSPRDRGEIYNSPLHF. In DNA, the CDR3 is TGTGCCAGCTCACCACGGGACAGGGGCGAGATCTATAATTCACCCCTCCACTTT.

This clone appeared once. This chain uses TRBV7-3 with TRBJ1-1; D is unresolved. V dropped 0 bases and J dropped 4 bases, with 6 bases sitting between them. Germline V gives CDR1 SGHTA, CDR2 FQGTGA. The CDR3 is 13 residues long. The CDR3 sequence: CASSLTGGTEAFF. For the CDR3, the DNA is TGTGCCAGCAGCTTAACGGGTGGCACTGAAGCTTTCTTT.

This clone was seen only once. V and J are TRBV7-9 and TRBJ2-1; 7 nucleotides align to TRBD1. The CDR3 covers 14 residues. The germline V gene has CDR1 SEHNR and CDR2 FQNEAQ (reference sequence). V trimming: 5 bases; J trimming: 5 bases; junction bases outside the gene matches: 6. CDR3 nucleotide sequence: TGTGCCAGCAGCGCCCGGGACAGAAACAATGAGCAGTTCTTC. Translated, it gives CASSARDRNNEQFF.

V is TRBV6-1 and J is TRBJ2-3, with D perhaps being TRBD1 or TRBD2 (5 bases each). Germline V lookup: CDR1 MNHNS, CDR2 SASEGT. The CDR3 runs 16 residues. V lost 6 bases and J lost 0, with 16 bases in between. The CDR3 DNA reads as TGTGCCAGCAGCGAACTGGGACCCCGTAGCACAGATACGCAGTATTTT. This encodes CASSELGPRSTDTQYF.

CDR3 nucleotides: TGTGCCAGCAGCACCAGGACAGGGGAACACACTGAAGCTTTCTTT. Its protein is CASSTRTGEHTEAFF. The chain couples TRBV5-4 to TRBJ1-1; 9 nucleotides align to TRBD1. In germline, CDR1 is SGHNT, CDR2 YYREEE (reference sequence). Germline trimming cut 4 bases from V and 3 bases from J; bases unmatched to any gene: 7. The CDR3 totals 15 residues.

This clone appeared once. The J gene is TRBJ1-1, the V gene TRBV5-4; 7 positions match TRBD1. The V and J ends lost 0 bases and 7 bases, in that order; junction bases with no gene match: 6. Per the germline V gene, CDR1 is SGHNT and CDR2 is YYREEE (reference sequence). The CDR3 is made up of 14 amino acids. The CDR3 sequence: CASSLGGGNGEAFF. The CDR3 DNA is TGTGCCAGCAGCTTGGGAGGGGGCAACGGTGAAGCTTTCTTT.

J is TRBJ2-3 and V is TRBV27; 11 bases line up with TRBD1. CDR3 length: 16 amino acids. The germline V gene has CDR1 MNHEY and CDR2 SMNVEV (reference sequence). V gave up 4 bases and J gave up 5 bases; unmatched junction bases: 8. The CDR3 reads CASSSPGTGGGDTQYF. CDR3 sequence (DNA): TGTGCCAGCAGTTCCCCCGGGACAGGGGGGGGAGATACGCAGTATTTT.

The CDR3 spells CASSSTSGEETQYF. CDR3 nucleotides: TGTGCCAGCAGTTCCACTAGCGGGGAAGAGACCCAGTACTTC. The gene calls are TRBV11-2 and TRBJ2-5, with TRBD2 matching over 10 bases. Unmatched junction bases numbered 4, after V lost 6 bases and J lost 3 bases. The V gene's germline CDR1 is SGHAT and CDR2 FQNNGV. The CDR3 runs 14 residues.

This clone occurred once. The genes are TRBV6-5 and TRBJ1-2, with D possibly being TRBD1 (5 bases). From germline, CDR1 is MNHEY and CDR2 SVGAGI. The CDR3 contains 13 residues. The V end lost 7 bases, the J end lost 5 bases, and 14 bases lay between the germline ends. The CDR3 spells CASTQAPAYGYTF. As DNA, the CDR3 is TGTGCCAGCACACAGGCTCCCGCTTATGGCTACACCTTC.

DNA for the CDR3: TGTGCCAGCAGCTTAGAAACAGGGGGAGGGTACACTGAAGCTTTCTTT. Translating gives CASSLETGGGYTEAFF. The rearrangement uses TRBV7-9 and TRBJ1-1; 8 bases are a match to TRBD1. This CDR3 has 16 residues. Germline values: CDR1 SEHNR, CDR2 FQNEAQ (reference sequence). After removal of 1 base from V and 3 bases from J, the junction contained 7 bases not matched to a gene.

V usage is TRBV19 and J usage is TRBJ1-5, with D hard to call. The CDR3 is 13 amino acids. V lost 6 bases and J lost 4, with 10 bases in between. The germline V gene encodes CDR1 LNHDA and CDR2 SQIVND (reference sequence). CDR3 sequence (DNA): TGTGCCAGTAGGCTCACAGTAAATCAGCCCCAGCATTTT. Protein product: CASRLTVNQPQHF.

This clone turned up a few times. The V gene is TRBV9, the J gene TRBJ2-7, with 11 bases matching TRBD1. V was clipped by 3 bases and J by 2 bases; unmatched bases: 7. The germline CDR1 and CDR2 sequences are SGDLS and YYNGEE. The CDR3 is 16 amino acids. In DNA form, the CDR3 reads TGTGCCAGCAGCGCGTCACCGGGACAGGGGGCCTACGAGCAGTACTTC. This encodes CASSASPGQGAYEQYF.

The chain links TRBV6-1 to TRBJ2-1, with a weak D call TRBD2 (7 bases). The CDR3 is 16 residues long. Trimming shortened V by 2 bases and J by 4 bases, and 15 bases separated the two germline ends. Germline V gene lookup returns CDR1 MNHNS and CDR2 SASEGT. CDR3 in amino acids: CASSEYRGARYNEQFF. CDR3 DNA sequence: TGTGCCAGCAGTGAATATCGGGGGGCGCGTTACAATGAGCAGTTCTTC.

This chain connects TRBV6-5 to TRBJ1-2, with D unclear. Trimming removed 9 bases at V and 8 bases at J, with 16 bases between. Germline V gene data show CDR1 as MNHEY and CDR2 as SVGAGI. The length of the CDR3 is 12 residues. For the CDR3, the DNA is TGTGCCAGTCGCTCCGGATGGGAAGGCTACACCTTC. This codes for CASRSGWEGYTF.

This chain connects TRBV27 to TRBJ1-1; 7 nucleotides match TRBD1. The CDR3 is 16 residues long. Germline lookup yields CDR1 MNHEY and CDR2 SMNVEV (reference sequence). Trimming cost V 5 bases and J 0 bases; bases outside gene matches: 9. The CDR3 loop reads CASSPGTGVMNTEAFF. In nucleotides, the CDR3 is TGTGCCAGCAGTCCCGGAACAGGGGTGATGAACACTGAAGCTTTCTTT.

The rearrangement links TRBV25-1 to TRBJ2-3; no definite D call. Between the trimmed V and J ends, which lost 3 bases and 2 bases, there was a span of 12 bases. The germline V gene has CDR1 MGHDK and CDR2 SYGVNS. CDR3 length: 15 amino acids. DNA for the CDR3: TGTGCCAGCAGTGAGGGCGTCGTACACACAGATACGCAGTATTTT. This translates into CASSEGVVHTDTQYF.